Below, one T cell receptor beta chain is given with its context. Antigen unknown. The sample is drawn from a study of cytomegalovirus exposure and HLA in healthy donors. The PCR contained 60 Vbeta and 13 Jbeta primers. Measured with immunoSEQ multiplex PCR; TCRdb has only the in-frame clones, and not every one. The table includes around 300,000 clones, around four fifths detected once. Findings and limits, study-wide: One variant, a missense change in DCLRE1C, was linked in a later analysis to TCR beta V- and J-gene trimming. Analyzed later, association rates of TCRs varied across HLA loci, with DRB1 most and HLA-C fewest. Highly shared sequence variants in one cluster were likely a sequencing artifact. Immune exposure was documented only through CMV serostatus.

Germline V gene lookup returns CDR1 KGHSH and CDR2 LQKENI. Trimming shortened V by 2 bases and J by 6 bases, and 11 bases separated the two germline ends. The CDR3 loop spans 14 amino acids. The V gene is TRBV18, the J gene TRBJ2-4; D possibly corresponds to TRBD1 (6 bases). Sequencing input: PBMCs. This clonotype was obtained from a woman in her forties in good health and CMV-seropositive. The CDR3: CASSPDGQPNIQYF. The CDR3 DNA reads TGTGCCAGCTCACCAGACGGACAGCCAAACATTCAGTACTTC.